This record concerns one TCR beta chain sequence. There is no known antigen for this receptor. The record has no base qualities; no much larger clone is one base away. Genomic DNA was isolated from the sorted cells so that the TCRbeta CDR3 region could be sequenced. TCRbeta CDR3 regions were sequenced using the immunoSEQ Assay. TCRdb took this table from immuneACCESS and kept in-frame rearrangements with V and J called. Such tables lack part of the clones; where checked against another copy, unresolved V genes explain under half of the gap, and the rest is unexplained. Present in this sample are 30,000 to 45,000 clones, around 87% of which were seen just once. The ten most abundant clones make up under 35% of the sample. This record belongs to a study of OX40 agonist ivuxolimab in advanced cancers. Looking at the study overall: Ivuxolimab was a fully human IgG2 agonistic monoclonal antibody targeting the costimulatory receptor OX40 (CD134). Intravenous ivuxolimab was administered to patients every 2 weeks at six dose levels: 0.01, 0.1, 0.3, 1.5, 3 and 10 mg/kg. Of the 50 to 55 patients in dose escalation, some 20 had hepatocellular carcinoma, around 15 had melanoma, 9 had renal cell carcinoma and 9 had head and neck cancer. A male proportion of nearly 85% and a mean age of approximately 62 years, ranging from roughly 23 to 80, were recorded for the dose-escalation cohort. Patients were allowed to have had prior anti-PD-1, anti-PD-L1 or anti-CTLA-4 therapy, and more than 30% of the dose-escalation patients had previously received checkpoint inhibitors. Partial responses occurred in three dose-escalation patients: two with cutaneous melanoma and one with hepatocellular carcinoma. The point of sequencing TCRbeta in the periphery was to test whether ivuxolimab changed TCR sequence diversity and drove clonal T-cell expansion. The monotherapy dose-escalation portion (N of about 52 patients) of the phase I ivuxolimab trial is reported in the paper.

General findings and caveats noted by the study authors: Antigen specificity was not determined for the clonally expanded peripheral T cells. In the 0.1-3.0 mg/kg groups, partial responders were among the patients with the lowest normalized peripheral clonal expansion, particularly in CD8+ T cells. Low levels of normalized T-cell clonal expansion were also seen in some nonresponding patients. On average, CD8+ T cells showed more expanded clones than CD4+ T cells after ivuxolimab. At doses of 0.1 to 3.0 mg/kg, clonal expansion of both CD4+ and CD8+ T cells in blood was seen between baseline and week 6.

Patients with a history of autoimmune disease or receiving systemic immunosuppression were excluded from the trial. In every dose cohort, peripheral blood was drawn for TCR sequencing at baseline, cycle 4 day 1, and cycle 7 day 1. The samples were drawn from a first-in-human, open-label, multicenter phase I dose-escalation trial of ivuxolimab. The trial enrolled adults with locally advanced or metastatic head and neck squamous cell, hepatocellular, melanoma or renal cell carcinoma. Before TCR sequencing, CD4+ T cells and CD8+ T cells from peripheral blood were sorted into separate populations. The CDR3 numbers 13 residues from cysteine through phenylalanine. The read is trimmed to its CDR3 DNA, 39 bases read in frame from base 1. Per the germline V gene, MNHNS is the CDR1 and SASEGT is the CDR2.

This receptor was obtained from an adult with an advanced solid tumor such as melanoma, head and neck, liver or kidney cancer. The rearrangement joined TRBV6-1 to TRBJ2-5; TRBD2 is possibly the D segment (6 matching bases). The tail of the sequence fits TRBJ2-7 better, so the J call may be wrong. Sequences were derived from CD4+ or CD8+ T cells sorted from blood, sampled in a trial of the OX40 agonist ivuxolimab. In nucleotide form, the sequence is TGTGCCAGCAGTCGGGACTCCCCCCACGAGCAGTACTTC. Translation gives CASSRDSPHEQYF.